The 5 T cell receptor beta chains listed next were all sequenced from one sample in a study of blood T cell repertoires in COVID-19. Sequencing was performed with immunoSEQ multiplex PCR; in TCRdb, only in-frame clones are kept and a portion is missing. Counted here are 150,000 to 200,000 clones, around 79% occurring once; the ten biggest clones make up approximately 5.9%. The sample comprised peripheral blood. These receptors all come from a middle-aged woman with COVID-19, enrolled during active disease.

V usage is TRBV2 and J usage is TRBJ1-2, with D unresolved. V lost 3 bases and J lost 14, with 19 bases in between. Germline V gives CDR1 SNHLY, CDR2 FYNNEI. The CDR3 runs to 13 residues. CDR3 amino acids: CASSDKRPEHDTF. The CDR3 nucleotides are TGTGCCAGCAGTGATAAGCGACCCGAACATGATACCTTC. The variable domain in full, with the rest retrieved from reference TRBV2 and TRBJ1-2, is EPEVTQTPSHQVTQMGQEVILRCVPISNHLYFYWYRQILGQKVEFLVSFYNNEISEKSEIFDDQFSVERPDGSNFTLKIRSTKLEDSAMYFCASSDKRPEHDTFGSGTRLTVV.

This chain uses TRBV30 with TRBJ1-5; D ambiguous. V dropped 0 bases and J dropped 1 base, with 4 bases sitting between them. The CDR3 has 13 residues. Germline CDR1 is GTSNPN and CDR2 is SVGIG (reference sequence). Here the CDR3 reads CAWSVRSNQPQHF. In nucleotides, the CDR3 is TGTGCCTGGAGTGTACGGAGCAATCAGCCCCAGCATTTT.

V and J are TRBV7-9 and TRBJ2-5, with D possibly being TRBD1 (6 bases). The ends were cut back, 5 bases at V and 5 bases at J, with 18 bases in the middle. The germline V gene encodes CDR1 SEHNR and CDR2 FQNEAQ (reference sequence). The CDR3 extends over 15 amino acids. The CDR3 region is CASSEIYRVFETQYF. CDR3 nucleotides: TGTGCCAGCAGCGAGATATACAGGGTTTTCGAGACCCAGTACTTC.

This chain's CDR3 is CASSDLRTGQETQYF. The CDR3 coding sequence is TGTGCCAGCAGCGACCTCAGGACAGGACAAGAGACCCAGTACTTC. The rearrangement uses TRBV9 and TRBJ2-5, with 7 nucleotides matching TRBD1. Germline lookup yields CDR1 SGDLS and CDR2 YYNGEE. J gave up 2 bases and V 3 bases, and 7 bases lay outside the gene matches. This CDR3 comprises 15 residues.

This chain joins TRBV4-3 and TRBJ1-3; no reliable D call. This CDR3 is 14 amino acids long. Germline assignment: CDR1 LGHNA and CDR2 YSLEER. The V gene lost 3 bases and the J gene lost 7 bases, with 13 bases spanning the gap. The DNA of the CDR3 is TGCGCCAGCAGCCAGCCCGGGATGGCGAACACCATATATTTT. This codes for CASSQPGMANTIYF.